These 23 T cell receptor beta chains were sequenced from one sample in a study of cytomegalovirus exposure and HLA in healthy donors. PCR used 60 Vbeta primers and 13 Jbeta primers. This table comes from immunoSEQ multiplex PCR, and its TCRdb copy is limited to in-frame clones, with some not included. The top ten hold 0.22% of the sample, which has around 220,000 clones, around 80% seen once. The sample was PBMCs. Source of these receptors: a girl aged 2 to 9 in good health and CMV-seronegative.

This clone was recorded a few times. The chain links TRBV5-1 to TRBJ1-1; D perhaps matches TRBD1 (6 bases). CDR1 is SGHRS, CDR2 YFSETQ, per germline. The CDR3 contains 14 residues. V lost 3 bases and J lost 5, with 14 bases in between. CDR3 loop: CASSSRGGSTEAFF. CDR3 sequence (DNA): TGCGCCAGCAGCTCAAGGGGGGGGTCGACTGAAGCTTTCTTT. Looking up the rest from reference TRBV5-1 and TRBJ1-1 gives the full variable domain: KAGVTQTPRYLIKTRGQQVTLSCSPISGHRSVSWYQQTPGQGLQFLFEYFSETQRNKGNFPGRFSGRQFSNSRSEMNVSTLELGDSALYLCASSSRGGSTEAFFGQGTRLTVV.

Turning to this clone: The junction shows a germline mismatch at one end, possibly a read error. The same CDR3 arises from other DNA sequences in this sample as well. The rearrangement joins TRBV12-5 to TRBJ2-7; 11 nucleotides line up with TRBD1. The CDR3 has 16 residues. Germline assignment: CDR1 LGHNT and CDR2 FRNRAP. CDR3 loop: CASGLVQGTGGRGTDF. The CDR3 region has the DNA TGTGCTAGTGGTTTGGTACAAGGGACAGGGGGGCGCGGAACGGACTTC.

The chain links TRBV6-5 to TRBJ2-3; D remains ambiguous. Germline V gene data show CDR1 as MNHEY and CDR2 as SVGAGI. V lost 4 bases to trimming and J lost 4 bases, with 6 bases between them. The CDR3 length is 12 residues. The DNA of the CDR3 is TGTGCCAGCAGTTCTCTAGCAGATACGCAGTATTTT. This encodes CASSSLADTQYF.

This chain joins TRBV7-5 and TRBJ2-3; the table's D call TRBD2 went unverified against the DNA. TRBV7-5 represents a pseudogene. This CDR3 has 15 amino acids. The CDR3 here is CVRSHGLESTDTQYF. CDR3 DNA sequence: TGTGTCAGAAGCCACGGACTAGAGAGCACAGATACGCAGTATTTT.

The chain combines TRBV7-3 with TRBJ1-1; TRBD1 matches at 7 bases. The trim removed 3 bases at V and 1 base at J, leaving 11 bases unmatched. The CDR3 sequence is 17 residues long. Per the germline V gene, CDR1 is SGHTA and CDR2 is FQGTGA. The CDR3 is CASSLRPLDRENTEAFF. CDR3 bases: TGTGCCAGCAGCTTGAGACCGCTCGACAGGGAGAACACTGAAGCTTTCTTT.

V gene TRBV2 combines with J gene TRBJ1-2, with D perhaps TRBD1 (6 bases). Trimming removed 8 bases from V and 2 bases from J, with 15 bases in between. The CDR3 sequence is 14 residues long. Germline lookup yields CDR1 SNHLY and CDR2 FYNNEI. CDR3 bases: TGTGCCAGCCACGTCGGACAGACGAACTATGGCTACACCTTC. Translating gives CASHVGQTNYGYTF.

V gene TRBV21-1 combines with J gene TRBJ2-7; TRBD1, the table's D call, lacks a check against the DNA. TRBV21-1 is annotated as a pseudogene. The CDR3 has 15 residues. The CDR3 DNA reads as TGTGCCAGCAGCGCCGGGACAGGGCCAACCTACGAGCAGTACTTC. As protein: CASSAGTGPTYEQYF.

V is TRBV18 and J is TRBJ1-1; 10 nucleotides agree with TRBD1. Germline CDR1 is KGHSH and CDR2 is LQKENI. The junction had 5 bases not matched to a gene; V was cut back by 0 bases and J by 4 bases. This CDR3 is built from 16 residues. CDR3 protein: CASSPPRTGGSTEAFF. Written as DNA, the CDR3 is TGTGCCAGCTCACCACCGCGGACAGGGGGGAGCACTGAAGCTTTCTTT.

The CDR3 DNA sequence: TGCGCCAGCGAGGAACAGGGGGCCTTGGAAGCTTTCTTT. The encoded protein is CASEEQGALEAFF. V is TRBV5-1 and J is TRBJ1-1; 9 nucleotides line up with TRBD1. Germline V CDR1 and CDR2: SGHRS, YFSETQ. The CDR3 spans 13 residues. After removal of 7 bases from V and 8 bases from J, the junction contained 9 bases not matched to a gene. The variable domain in full, with the rest retrieved from reference TRBV5-1 and TRBJ1-1, is KAGVTQTPRYLIKTRGQQVTLSCSPISGHRSVSWYQQTPGQGLQFLFEYFSETQRNKGNFPGRFSGRQFSNSRSEMNVSTLELGDSALYLCASEEQGALEAFFGQGTRLTVV.

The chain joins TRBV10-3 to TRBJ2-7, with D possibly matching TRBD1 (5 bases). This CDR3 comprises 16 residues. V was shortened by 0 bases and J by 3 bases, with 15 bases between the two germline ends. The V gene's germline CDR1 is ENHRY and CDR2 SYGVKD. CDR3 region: CAISESAQGSNYEQYF. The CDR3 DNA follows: TGTGCCATCAGTGAGTCGGCGCAGGGTTCTAACTACGAGCAGTACTTC.

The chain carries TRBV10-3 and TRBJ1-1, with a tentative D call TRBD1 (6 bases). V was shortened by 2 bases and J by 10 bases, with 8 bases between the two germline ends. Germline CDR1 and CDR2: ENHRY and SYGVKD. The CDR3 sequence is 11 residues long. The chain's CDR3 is CAISEGGAAFF. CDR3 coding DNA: TGTGCCATCAGTGAGGGGGGGGCAGCTTTCTTT.

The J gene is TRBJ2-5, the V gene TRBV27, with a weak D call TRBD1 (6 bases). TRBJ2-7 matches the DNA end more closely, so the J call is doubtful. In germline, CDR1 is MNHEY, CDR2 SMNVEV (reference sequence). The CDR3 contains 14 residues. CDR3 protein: CASSLVAGVGEQYF. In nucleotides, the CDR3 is TGTGCCAGCAGTTTAGTCGCAGGGGTAGGCGAGCAGTACTTC.

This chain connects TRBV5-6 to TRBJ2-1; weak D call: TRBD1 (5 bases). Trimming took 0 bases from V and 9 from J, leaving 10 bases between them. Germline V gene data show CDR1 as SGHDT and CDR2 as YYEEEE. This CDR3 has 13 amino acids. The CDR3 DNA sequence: TGTGCCAGCAGCTTGGATGTTGGGGCTGAGCAGTTCTTC. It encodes CASSLDVGAEQFF. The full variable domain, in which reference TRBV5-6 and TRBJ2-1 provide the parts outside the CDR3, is DAGVTQSPTHLIKTRGQQVTLRCSPKSGHDTVSWYQQALGQGPQFIFQYYEEEERQRGNFPDRFSGHQFPNYSSELNVNALLLGDSALYLCASSLDVGAEQFFGPGTRLTVL.

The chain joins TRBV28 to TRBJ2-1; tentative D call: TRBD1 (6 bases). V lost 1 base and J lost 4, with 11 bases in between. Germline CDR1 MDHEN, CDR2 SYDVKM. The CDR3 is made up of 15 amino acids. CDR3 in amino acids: CASSLSGTLYNEQFF. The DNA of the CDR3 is TGTGCCAGCAGTTTATCGGGGACATTGTACAATGAGCAGTTCTTC.

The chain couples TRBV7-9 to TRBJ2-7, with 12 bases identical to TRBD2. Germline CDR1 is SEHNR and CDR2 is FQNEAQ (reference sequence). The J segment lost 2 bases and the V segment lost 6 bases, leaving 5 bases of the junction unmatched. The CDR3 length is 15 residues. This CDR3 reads CASSLRTSGTYEQYF. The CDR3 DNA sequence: TGTGCCAGCAGTCTCAGGACTAGCGGGACCTACGAGCAGTACTTC.

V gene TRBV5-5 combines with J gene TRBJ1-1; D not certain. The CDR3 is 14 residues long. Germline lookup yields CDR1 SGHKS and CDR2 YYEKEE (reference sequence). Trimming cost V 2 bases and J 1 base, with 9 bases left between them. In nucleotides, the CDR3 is TGTGCCAGCAGCTTACGGGTGTCGAACACTGAAGCTTTCTTT. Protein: CASSLRVSNTEAFF.

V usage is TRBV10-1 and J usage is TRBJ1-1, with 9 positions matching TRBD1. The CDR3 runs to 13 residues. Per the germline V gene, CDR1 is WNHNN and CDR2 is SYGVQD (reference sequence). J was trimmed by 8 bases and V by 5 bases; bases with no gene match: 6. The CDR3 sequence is CASSSNRGLEAFF. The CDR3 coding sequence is TGCGCCAGCAGTTCGAACAGGGGGCTCGAAGCTTTCTTT.

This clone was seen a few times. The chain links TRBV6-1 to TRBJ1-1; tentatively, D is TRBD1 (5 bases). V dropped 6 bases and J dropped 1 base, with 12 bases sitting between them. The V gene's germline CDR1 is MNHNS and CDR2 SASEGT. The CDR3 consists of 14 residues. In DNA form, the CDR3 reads TGTGCCAGCAGCCCCGGACAAACGAACACTGAAGCTTTCTTT. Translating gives CASSPGQTNTEAFF.

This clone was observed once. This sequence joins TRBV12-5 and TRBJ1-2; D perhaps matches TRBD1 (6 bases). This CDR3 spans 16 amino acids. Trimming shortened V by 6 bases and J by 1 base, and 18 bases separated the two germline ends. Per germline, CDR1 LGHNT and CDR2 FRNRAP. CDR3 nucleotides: TGTGCTAGTGGGTCAACCGGGACACCGATTAACTATGGCTACACCTTC. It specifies CASGSTGTPINYGYTF.

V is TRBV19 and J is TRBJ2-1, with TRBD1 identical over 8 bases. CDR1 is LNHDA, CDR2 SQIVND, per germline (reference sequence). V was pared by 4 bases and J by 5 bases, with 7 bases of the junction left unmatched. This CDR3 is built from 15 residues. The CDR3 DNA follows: TGTGCCAGTAGTAGTGGACAGGGATTGAACAATGAGCAGTTCTTC. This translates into CASSSGQGLNNEQFF.

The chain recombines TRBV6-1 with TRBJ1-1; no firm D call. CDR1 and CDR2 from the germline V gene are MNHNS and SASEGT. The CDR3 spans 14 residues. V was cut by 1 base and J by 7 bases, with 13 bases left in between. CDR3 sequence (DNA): TGTGCCAGCAGTGAAGTACCCGGAGGTTATGAAGCTTTCTTT. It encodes CASSEVPGGYEAFF.

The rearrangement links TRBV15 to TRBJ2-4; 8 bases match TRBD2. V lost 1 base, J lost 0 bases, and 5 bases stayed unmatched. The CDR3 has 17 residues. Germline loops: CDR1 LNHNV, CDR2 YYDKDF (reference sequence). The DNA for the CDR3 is TGTGCCACCAGCAGAGTCGGCGGGGGGACAGCCAAAAACATTCAGTACTTC. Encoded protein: CATSRVGGGTAKNIQYF.

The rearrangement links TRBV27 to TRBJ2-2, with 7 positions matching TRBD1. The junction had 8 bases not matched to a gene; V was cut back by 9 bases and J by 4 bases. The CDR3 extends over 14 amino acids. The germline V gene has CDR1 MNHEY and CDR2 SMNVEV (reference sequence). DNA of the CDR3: TGTGCCAGTCGTCACAGGGGACCCACCGGGGAGCTGTTTTTT. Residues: CASRHRGPTGELFF.